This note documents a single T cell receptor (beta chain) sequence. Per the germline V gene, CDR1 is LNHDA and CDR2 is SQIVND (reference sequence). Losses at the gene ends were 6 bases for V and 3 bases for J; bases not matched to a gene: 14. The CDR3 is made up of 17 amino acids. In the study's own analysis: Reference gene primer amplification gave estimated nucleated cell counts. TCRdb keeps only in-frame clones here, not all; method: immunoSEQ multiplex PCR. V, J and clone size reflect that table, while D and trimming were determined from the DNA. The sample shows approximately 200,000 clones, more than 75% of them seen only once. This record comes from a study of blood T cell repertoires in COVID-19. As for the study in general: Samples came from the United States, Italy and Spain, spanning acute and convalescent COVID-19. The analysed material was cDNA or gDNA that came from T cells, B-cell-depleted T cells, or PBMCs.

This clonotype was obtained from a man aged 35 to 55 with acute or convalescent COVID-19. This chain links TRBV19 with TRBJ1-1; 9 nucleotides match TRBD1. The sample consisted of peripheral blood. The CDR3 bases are TGTGCCAGTAGCCCCTTGACGATGGGACAGGGTCACACTGAAGCTTTCTTT. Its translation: CASSPLTMGQGHTEAFF.